The text below deals with one T cell receptor beta chain. The entry originates in a study of shared clonotypes between healthy human individuals. The assay was immunoSEQ multiplex PCR, and TCRdb's table has in-frame clones only and misses some. In the table there are 550,000 to 600,000 clones, around 78% of which are singletons. There are 11 residues in the CDR3. From germline, CDR1 is LNHDA and CDR2 SQIVND (reference sequence). The V gene lost 3 bases and the J gene lost 8 bases, with 7 bases spanning the gap. The sequence derives from a woman between 40 and 55 years old in good health. Some clones in this sample may be carry-over from other donors' samples. This chain joins TRBV19 and TRBJ1-1, with D hard to call. Sequences were obtained from PBMCs. The CDR3 DNA reads as TGTGCCAGTAGTATCCGCGGGGAAGCTTTCTTT. Translating gives CASSIRGEAFF.